This TCR beta chain emerged from a study of cytomegalovirus exposure and HLA in healthy donors. A word on this clone: Within the sample, other DNA sequences also encode this same CDR3.

Use of 60 Vbeta and 13 Jbeta primers characterized the PCR. The table came from immunoSEQ multiplex PCR; TCRdb's copy has only in-frame clones and leaves some out. The sample carries about 130,000 clones, 73% recorded once. The TCR sequence derives from a man aged 60 to 75 in good health and CMV-seropositive. Sequencing used PBMCs.

CDR3 DNA: TGTGCCAGTAGCCCGACGGGACAGAACACTGAAGCTTTCTTT. This translates into CASSPTGQNTEAFF. The rearrangement uses TRBV5-6 and TRBJ1-1; tentatively, D is TRBD1 (6 bases). Trimming shortened V by 8 bases and J by 1 base, and 15 bases separated the two germline ends. CDR3 length: 14 amino acids. Germline V CDR1 and CDR2: SGHDT, YYEEEE.